This T cell receptor beta chain derives from a study of T cell responses to AZD1222 COVID-19 vaccine. Overall study results and limits: Among those given AZD1222, only 5 to 7 were seropositive at baseline.

Trimming took 3 bases from V and 5 from J; bases not matched to a gene: 8. The CDR3 contains 16 residues. The germline V gene encodes CDR1 MNHEY and CDR2 SMNVEV (reference sequence). A remark on this clone: The target antigen is unknown.

TCRdb's copy holds only in-frame clones and misses some; the assay was immunoSEQ multiplex PCR. In the table there are some 150,000 clones, about 93% of which are singletons. The TCR sequence derives from an adult in good health. Sequencing was performed on peripheral blood, taken on day 0 of MenACWY control vaccination. The rearrangement links TRBV27 to TRBJ2-1, with TRBD2 matching 9 bases. The CDR3 loop is CASSFLAGLNDNEQFF. CDR3 nucleotides: TGTGCCAGCAGTTTTCTAGCGGGGCTTAATGACAATGAGCAGTTCTTC.